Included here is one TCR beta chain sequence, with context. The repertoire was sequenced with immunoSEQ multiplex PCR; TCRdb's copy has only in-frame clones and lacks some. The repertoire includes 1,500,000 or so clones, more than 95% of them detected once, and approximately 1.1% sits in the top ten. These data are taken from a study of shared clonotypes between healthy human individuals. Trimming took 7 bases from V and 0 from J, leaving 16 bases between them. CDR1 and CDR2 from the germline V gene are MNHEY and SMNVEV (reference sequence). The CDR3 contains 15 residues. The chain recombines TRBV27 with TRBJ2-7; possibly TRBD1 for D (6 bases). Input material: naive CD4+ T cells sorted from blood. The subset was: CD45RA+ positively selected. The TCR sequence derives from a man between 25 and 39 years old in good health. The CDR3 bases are TGTGCCAGCAAGGGGATCACAGGGAGCTCCTACGAGCAGTACTTC. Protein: CASKGITGSSYEQYF.